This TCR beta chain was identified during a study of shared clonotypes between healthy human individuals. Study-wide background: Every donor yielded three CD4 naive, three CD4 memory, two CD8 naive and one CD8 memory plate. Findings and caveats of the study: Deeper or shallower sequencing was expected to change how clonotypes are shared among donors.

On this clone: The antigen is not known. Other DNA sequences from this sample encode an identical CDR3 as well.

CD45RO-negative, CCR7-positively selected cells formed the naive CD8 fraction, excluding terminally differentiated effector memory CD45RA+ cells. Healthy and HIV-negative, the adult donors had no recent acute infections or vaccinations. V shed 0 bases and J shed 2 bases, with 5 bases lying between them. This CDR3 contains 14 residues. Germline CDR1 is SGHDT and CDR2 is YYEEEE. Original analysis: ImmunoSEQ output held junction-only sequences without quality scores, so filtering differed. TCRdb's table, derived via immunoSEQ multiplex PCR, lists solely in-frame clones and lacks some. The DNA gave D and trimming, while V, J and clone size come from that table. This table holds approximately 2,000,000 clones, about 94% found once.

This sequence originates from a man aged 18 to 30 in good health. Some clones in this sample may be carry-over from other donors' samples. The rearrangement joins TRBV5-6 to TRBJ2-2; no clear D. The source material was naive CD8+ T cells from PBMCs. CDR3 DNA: TGTGCCAGCAGCTTGGGCCTCAACACCGGGGAGCTGTTTTTT. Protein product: CASSLGLNTGELFF.